Sequencing of this T cell receptor (beta chain) was carried out in a study of Ad26.COV2.S vaccination and SARS-CoV-2 variants. Sequenced by immunoSEQ multiplex PCR; TCRdb stores in-frame clones only, minus some. The sample includes around 140,000 clones, roughly 89% of them seen just once. V lost 8 bases and J lost 2, with 17 bases in between. Germline V lookup: CDR1 MDHEN, CDR2 SYDVKM. The CDR3 loop spans 15 amino acids. General study results and limits: Reported findings describe substantial breadth in spike-specific CD8+ and CD4+ T cell responses following vaccination. The TCR breadth and depth analyses may have produced an underestimate of total T cell responses.

Concerning this clone: Its antigen remains unknown.

V usage is TRBV28 and J usage is TRBJ2-3, with D possibly matching TRBD1 (6 bases). Sequenced material: peripheral blood, taken after recovery from COVID-19. The sequence derives from a human donor who had recovered from COVID-19. CDR3 in DNA: TGTGCCAGCCTCCCTTGGGACACCTCCACAGATACGCAGTATTTT. This translates into CASLPWDTSTDTQYF.